This record covers a single T cell receptor (beta chain). In the original analysis: The authors estimated nucleated cell counts from reference gene primer amplification. Repertoires were generated with immunoSEQ multiplex PCR, while TCRdb's copy carries only in-frame clones and drops some. D and trimming were read from the DNA, whereas the V and J calls and clone size are those reported in that table. The sample yields about 64,000 clones, just over 85% seen once. The sample comes from a study of blood T cell repertoires in COVID-19. Study in general: The origin of the acute and convalescent COVID-19 samples was the United States, Italy and Spain. Sources were T cells, B-cell-depleted T cells, or PBMCs; the material itself was cDNA or gDNA.

The specimen was peripheral blood. The source is a man aged 50 to 59 with active COVID-19.

CDR3 DNA: TGTGCCAGCAGCCCCCGGGACAGGGCGTTCTATGGCTACACCTTC. Translation gives CASSPRDRAFYGYTF. The chain employs TRBV5-6 and TRBJ1-2, with 9 bases identical to TRBD1. Germline trimming cut 4 bases from V and 4 bases from J; bases unmatched to any gene: 8. CDR1 and CDR2 from the germline V gene are SGHDT and YYEEEE. The CDR3 loop spans 15 amino acids.